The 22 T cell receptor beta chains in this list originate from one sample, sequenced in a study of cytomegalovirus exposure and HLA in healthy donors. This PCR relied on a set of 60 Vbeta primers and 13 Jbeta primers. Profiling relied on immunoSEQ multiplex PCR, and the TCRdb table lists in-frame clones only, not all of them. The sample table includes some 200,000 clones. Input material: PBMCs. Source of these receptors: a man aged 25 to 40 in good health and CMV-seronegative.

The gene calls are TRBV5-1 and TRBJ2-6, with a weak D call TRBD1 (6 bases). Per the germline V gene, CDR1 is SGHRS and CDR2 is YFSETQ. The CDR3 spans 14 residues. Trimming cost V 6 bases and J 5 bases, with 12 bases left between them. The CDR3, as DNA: TGCGCCAGCACGCACGGGGACAGGGCCAACGTCCTGACTTTC. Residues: CASTHGDRANVLTF.

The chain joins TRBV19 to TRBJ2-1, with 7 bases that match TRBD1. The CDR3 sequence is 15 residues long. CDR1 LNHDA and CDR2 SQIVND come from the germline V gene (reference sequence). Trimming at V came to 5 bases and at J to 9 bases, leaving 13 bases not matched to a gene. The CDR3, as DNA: TGTGCCAGTAGTTCCCGACAGGGAGAGGCTACTGAGCAGTTCTTC. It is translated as CASSSRQGEATEQFF.

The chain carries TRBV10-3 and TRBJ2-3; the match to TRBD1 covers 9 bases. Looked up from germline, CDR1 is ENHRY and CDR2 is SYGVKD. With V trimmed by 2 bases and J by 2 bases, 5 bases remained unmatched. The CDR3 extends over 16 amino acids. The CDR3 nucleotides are TGTGCCATCAGTGAGCCAGGGACAGGGTCCACAGATACGCAGTATTTT. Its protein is CAISEPGTGSTDTQYF.

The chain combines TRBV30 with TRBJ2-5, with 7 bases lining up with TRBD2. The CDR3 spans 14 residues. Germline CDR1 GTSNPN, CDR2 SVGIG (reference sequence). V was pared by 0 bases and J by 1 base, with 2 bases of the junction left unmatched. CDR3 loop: CAWSVTSAQETQYF. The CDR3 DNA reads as TGTGCCTGGAGTGTAACTAGCGCCCAAGAGACCCAGTACTTC.

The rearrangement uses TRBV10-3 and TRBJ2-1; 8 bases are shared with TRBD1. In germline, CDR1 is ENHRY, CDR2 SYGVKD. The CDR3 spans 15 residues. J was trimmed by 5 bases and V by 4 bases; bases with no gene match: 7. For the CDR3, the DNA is TGTGCCATCAGTGTCCGGACAGGGCCCAACAATGAGCAGTTCTTC. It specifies CAISVRTGPNNEQFF.

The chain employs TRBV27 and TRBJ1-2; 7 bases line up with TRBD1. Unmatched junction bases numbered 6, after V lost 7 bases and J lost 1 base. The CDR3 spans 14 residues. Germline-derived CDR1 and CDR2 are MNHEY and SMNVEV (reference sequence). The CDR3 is CASTNPGGNYGYTF. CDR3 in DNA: TGTGCCAGCACGAACCCAGGGGGTAACTATGGCTACACCTTC.

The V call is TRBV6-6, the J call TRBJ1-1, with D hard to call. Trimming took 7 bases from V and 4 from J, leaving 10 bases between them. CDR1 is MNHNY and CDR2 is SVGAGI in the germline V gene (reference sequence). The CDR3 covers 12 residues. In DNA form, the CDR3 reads TGTGCCAGCACCCCTGGAGGCACTGAAGCTTTCTTT. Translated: CASTPGGTEAFF.

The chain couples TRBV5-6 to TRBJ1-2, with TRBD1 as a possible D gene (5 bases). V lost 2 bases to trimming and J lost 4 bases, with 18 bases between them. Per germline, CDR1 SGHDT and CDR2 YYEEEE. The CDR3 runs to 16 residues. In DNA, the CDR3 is TGTGCCAGCAGCTTACGGACACAACTCAGGGTCTATGGCTACACCTTC. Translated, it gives CASSLRTQLRVYGYTF.

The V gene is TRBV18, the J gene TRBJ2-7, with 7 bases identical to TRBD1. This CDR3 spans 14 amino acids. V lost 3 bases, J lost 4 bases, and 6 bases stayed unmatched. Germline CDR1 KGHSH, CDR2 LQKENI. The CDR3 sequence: CASSPPGQMYEQYF. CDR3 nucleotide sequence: TGTGCCAGCTCACCTCCGGGACAGATGTACGAGCAGTACTTC.

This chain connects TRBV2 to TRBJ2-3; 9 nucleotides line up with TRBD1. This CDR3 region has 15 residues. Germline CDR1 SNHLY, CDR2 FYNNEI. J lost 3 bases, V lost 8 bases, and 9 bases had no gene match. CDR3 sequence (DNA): TGTGCCAGCGGAGCTTCCGGGACAGGGACAGATACGCAGTATTTT. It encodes CASGASGTGTDTQYF.

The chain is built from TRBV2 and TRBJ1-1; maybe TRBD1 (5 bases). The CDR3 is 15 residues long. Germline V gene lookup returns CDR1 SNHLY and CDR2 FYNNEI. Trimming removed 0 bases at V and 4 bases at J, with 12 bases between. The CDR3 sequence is CASSEAGRGSTEAFF. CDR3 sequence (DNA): TGTGCCAGCAGTGAAGCTGGAAGGGGCAGCACTGAAGCTTTCTTT.

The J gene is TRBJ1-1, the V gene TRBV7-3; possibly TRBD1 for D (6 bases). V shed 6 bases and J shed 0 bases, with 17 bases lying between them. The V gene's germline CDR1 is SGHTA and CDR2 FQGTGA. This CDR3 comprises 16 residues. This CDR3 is CASRMGAGPMNTEAFF. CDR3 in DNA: TGTGCCAGCAGGATGGGGGCAGGGCCCATGAACACTGAAGCTTTCTTT.

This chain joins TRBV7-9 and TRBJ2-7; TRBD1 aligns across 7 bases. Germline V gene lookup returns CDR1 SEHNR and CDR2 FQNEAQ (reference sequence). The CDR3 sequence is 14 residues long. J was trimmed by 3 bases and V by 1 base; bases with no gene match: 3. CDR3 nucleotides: TGTGCCAGCAGCTTAGGGCAGGGGGACTACGAGCAGTACTTC. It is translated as CASSLGQGDYEQYF.

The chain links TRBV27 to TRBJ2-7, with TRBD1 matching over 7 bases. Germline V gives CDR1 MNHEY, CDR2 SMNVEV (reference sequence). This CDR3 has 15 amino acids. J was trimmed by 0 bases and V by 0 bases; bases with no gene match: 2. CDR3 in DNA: TGTGCCAGCAGTTTATCCGGGACAGTCTCCTACGAGCAGTACTTC. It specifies CASSLSGTVSYEQYF.

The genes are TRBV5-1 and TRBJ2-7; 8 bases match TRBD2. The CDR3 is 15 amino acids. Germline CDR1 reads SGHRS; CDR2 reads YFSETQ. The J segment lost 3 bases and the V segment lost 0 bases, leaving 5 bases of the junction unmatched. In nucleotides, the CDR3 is TGCGCCAGCAGCTTGGCGGAGCGGGAGAGCTACGAGCAGTACTTC. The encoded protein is CASSLAERESYEQYF.

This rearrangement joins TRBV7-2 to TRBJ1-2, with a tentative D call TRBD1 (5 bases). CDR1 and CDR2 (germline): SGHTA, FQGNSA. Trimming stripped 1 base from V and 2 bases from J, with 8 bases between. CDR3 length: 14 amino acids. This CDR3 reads CASSLERQNYGYTF. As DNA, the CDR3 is TGTGCCAGCAGCTTAGAACGACAGAACTATGGCTACACCTTC.

The CDR3, as DNA: TGTGCCAGCAGTCTCCTAGACCAGACCTACGAGCAGTACTTC. Translating it yields CASSLLDQTYEQYF. The chain carries TRBV6-5 and TRBJ2-7; D not resolved. The V end was cut by 5 bases, the J end by 2 bases, with 13 bases between. Germline loops: CDR1 MNHEY, CDR2 SVGAGI. This CDR3 is built from 14 residues.

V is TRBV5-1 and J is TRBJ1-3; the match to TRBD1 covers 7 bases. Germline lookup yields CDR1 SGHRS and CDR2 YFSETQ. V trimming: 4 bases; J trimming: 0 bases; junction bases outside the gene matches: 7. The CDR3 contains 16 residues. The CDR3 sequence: CASSGDSLSSGNTIYF. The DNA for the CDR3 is TGCGCCAGCAGCGGGGACAGCTTGAGCTCTGGAAACACCATATATTTT. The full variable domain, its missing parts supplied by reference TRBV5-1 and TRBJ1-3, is KAGVTQTPRYLIKTRGQQVTLSCSPISGHRSVSWYQQTPGQGLQFLFEYFSETQRNKGNFPGRFSGRQFSNSRSEMNVSTLELGDSALYLCASSGDSLSSGNTIYFGEGSWLTVV.

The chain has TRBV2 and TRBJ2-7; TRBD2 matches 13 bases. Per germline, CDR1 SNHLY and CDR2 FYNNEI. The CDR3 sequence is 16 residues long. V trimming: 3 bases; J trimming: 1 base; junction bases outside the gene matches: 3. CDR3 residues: CASSDELAGGSYEQYF. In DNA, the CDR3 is TGTGCCAGCAGTGACGAACTAGCGGGGGGGTCCTACGAGCAGTACTTC.

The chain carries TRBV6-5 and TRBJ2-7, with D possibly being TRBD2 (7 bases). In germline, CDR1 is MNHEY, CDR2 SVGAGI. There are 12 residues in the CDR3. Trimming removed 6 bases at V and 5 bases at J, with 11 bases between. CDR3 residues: CASSRGGNEQYF. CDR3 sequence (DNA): TGTGCCAGCAGCAGGGGAGGGAACGAGCAGTACTTC.

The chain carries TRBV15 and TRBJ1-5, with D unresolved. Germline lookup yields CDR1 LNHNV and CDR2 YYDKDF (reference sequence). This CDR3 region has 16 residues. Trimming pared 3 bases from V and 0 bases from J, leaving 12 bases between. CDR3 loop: CATSRRPFISNQPQHF. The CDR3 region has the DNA TGTGCCACCAGCAGGAGGCCGTTTATTAGCAATCAGCCCCAGCATTTT.

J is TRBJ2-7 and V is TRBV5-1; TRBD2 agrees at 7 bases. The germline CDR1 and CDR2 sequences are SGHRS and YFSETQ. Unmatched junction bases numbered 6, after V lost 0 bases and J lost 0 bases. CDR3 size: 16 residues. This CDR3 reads CASSLAIGGSSYEQYF. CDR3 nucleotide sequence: TGCGCCAGCAGCTTGGCCATTGGCGGGAGCTCCTACGAGCAGTACTTC.